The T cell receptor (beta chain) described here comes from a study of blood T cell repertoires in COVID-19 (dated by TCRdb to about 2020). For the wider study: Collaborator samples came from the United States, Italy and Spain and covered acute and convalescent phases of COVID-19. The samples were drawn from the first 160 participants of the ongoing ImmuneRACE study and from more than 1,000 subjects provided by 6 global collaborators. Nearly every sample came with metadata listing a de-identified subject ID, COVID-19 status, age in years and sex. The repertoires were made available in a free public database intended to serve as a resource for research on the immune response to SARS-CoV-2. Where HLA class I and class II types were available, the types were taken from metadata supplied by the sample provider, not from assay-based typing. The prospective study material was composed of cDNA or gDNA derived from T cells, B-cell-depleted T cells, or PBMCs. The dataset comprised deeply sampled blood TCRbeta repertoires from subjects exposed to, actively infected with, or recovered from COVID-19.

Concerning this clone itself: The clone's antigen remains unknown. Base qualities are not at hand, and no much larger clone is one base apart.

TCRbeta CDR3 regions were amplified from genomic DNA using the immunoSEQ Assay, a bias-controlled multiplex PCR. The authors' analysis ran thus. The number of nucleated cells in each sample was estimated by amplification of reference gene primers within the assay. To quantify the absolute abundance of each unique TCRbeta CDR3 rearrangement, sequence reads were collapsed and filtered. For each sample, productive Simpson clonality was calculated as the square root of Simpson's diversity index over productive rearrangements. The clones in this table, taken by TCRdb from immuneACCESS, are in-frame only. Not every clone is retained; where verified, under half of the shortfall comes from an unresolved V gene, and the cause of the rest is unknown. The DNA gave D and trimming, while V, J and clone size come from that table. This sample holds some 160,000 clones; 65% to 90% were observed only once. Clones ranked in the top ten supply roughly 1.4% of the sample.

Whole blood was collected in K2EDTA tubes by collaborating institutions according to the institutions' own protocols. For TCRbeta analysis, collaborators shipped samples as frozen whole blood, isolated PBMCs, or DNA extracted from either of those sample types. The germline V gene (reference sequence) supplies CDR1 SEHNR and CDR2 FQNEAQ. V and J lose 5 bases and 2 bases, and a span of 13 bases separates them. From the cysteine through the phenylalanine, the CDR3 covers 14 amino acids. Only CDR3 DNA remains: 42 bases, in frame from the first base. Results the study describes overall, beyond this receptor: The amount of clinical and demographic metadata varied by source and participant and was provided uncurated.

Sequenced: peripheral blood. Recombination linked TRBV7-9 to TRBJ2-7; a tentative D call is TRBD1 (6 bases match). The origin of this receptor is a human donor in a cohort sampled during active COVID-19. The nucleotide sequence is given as TGTGCCAGCAGCCCGAGCCGGGACACCTACGAGCAGTACTTC. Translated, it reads CASSPSRDTYEQYF.